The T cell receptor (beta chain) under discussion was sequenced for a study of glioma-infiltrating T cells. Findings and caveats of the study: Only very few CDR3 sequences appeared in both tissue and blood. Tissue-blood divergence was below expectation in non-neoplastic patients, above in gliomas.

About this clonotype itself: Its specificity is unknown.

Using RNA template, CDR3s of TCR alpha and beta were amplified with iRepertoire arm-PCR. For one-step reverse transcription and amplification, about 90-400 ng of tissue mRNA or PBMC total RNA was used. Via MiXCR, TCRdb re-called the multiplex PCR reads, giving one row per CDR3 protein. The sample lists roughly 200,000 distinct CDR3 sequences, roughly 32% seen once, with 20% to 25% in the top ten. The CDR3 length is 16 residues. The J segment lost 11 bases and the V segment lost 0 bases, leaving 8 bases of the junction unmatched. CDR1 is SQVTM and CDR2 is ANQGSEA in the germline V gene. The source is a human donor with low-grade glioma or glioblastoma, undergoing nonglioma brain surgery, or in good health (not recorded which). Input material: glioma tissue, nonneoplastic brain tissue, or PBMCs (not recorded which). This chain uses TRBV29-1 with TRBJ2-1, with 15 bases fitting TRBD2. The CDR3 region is CSVEDLGLAGGNKQFF. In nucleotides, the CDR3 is TGCAGCGTTGAAGATCTAGGACTAGCGGGAGGGAATAAGCAGTTCTTC.